This T cell receptor (beta chain) originates from a study of T cells in Graves' hyperthyroidism and ophthalmopathy. Study results and caveats: Most expanded thyroid clonotypes above 0.001 recurred in blood. Model predictions of ophthalmopathy came a median around 6.5 months before onset.

RNA transcripts were the template for amplifying TCR beta CDR3 regions. First-round RT-PCR of the TCR CDR3 relied on the HTBI primer set. TCRdb fed the multiplex PCR reads into MiXCR, producing one record per CDR3 protein. This table holds some 300,000 distinct CDR3 sequences, around a sixth found once. J gave up 3 bases and V 5 bases, and 6 bases lay outside the gene matches. This CDR3 has 15 residues. Germline lookup yields CDR1 SGHTA and CDR2 FQGNSA. Only a few counts were recorded for this clonotype. What it binds is not known. The TCR sequence derives from a man aged 30 to 39 with Graves' hyperthyroidism. This chain uses TRBV7-2 with TRBJ1-5; the match to TRBD1 covers 8 bases. Sequencing was carried out using blood. The chain's CDR3 is CASSPGQGDNQPQHF. The CDR3 DNA is TGTGCCAGCAGCCCCGGACAGGGAGACAATCAGCCCCAGCATTTT.